The clone carrying this T cell receptor beta chain was picked up one time. The antigen is unknown. Using a J-beta primer mix together with a sample-barcoded 5' primer, a second PCR was run for about 6 to 11 cycles. Each cDNA molecule received a tag from a template-switch adaptor that had 12 random nucleotides. Each CDR3 protein is one row after TCRdb ran MiXCR on the 5' RACE reads. The data contain around 1.7 million distinct CDR3 sequences, approximately 28% of them seen just once; the ten biggest clones take up 7.7%. In terms of origin and age, donors were healthy Caucasian individuals from Russia aged about 6 to 95. The sample comes from a study of blood T cells in healthy people across ages. Study-level points and caveats: Among T cells, TCR beta diversity per million cells dropped roughly linearly as age rose.

CDR3 length equals 15 residues. V was cut by 2 bases and J by 6 bases, with 19 bases left in between. CDR1 and CDR2 (germline): GTSNPN, SVGIG (reference sequence). The specimen was blood. This sequence was found in a woman in her twenties or thirties in good health. The rearrangement joins TRBV30 to TRBJ1-2; D possibly corresponds to TRBD1 (5 bases). The CDR3 protein is CAWSPGQSTLDGYTF. The DNA of the CDR3 is TGTGCCTGGAGTCCGGGGCAGTCGACGCTTGATGGCTACACCTTC.